This TCR beta chain was observed in a study of blood T cell repertoires in COVID-19. Across the whole study: Whether acute or convalescent, the COVID-19 samples came from the United States, Italy and Spain. Sources were T cells, B-cell-depleted T cells, or PBMCs; the material itself was cDNA or gDNA.

Between the trimmed V and J ends, which lost 11 bases and 7 bases, there was a span of 12 bases. CDR1 and CDR2 from the germline V gene are MDHEN and SYDVKM. CDR3 length: 11 residues. Per the study methods: Amplified reference gene primers provided the basis for estimating nucleated cell counts. Data came from immunoSEQ multiplex PCR; TCRdb stores just in-frame clones and leaves some out. For V, J and clone size, that table is used; D and trimming come from the DNA. The table includes approximately 97,000 clones, around 85% detected once. V usage is TRBV28 and J usage is TRBJ2-1; weak D call: TRBD2 (6 bases). The material sequenced was peripheral blood. This TCR was recovered from a man older than 75 with acute or convalescent COVID-19. The CDR3 DNA is TGTGCCGGGGGGACGAGGAATGAGCAGTTCTTC. It encodes CAGGTRNEQFF.